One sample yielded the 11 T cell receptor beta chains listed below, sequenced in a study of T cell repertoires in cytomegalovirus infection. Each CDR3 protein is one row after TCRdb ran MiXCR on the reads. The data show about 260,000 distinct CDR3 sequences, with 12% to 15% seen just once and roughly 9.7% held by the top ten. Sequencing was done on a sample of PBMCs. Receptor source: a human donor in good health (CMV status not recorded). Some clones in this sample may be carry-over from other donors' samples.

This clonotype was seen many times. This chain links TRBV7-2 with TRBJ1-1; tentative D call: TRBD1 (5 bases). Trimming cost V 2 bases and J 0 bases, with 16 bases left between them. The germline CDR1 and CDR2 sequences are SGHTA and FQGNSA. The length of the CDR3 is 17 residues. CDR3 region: CASSLIPPGILNTEAFF. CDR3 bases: TGTGCCAGCAGCTTAATTCCCCCAGGGATCTTGAACACTGAAGCTTTCTTT.

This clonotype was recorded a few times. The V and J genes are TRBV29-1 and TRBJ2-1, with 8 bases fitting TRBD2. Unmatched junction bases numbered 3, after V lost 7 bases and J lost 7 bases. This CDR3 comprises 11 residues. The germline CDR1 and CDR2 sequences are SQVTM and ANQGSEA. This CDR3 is CSGGLVNEQFF. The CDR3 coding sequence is TGCAGCGGGGGACTAGTGAATGAGCAGTTCTTC.

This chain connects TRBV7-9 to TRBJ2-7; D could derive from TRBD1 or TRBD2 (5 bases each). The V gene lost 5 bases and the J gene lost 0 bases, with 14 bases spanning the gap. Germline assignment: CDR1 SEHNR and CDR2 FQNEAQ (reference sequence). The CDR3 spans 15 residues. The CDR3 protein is CASSQKGPASYEQYF. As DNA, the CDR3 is TGTGCCAGCAGCCAAAAGGGACCGGCCTCCTACGAGCAGTACTTC. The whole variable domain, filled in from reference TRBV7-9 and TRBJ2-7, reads DTGVSQNPRHKITKRGQNVTFRCDPISEHNRLYWYRQTLGQGPEFLTYFQNEAQLEKSRLLSDRFSAERPKGSFSTLEIQRTEQGDSAMYLCASSQKGPASYEQYFGPGTRLTVT.

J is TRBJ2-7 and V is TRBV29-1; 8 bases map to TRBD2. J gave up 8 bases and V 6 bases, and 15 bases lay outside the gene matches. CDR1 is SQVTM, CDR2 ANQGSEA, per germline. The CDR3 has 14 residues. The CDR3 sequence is CSVIRSSGSEQQYF. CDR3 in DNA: TGCAGCGTCATAAGGTCTAGCGGGTCTGAGCAGCAGTACTTC.

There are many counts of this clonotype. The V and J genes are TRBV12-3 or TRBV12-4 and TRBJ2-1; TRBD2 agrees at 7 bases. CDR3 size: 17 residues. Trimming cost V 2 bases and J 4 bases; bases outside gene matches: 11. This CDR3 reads CASSLMALAGPYNEQFF. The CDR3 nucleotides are TGTGCCAGCAGTTTAATGGCATTAGCGGGCCCATACAATGAGCAGTTCTTC.

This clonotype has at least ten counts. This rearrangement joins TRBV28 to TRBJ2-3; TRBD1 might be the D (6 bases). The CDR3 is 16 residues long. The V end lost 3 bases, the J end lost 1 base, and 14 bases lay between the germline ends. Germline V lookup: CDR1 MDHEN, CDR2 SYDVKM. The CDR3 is CASSFVRGRGTDTQYF. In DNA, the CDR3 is TGTGCCAGCAGTTTCGTCAGGGGACGGGGCACAGATACGCAGTATTTT.

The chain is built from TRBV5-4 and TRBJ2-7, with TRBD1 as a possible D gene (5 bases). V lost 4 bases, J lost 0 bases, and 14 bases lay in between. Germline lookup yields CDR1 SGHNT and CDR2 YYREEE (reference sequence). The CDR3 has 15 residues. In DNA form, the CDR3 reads TGTGCCAGCAGCACACAGGAGAGGCCCTCCTACGAGCAGTACTTC. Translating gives CASSTQERPSYEQYF.

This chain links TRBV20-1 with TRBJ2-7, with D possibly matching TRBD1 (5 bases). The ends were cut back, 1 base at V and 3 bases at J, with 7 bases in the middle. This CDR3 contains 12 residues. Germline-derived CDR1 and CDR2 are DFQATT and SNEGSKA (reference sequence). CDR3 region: CSARGQNYEQYF. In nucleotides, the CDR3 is TGCAGTGCTAGAGGACAGAACTACGAGCAGTACTTC.

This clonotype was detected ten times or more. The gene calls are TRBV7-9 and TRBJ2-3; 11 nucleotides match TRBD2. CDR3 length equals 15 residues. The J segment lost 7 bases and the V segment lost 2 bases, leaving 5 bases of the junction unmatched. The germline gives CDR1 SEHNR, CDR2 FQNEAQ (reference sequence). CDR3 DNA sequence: TGTGCCAGCAGCTTAAAGGGACTAGCGGATTATACGCAGTATTTT. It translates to CASSLKGLADYTQYF.

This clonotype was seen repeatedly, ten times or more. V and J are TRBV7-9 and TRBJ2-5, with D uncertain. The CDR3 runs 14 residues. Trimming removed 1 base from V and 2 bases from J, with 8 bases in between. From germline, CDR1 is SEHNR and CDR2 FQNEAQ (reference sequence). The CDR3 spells CASSLDLTQETQYF. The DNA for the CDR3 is TGTGCCAGCAGCTTAGATCTCACACAAGAGACCCAGTACTTC.

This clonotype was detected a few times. Written as DNA, the CDR3 is TGTGCCACCAACGATCGGGGCCAAGAGACCCAGTACTTC. Its translation is CATNDRGQETQYF. The chain joins TRBV28 to TRBJ2-5; possibly TRBD2 for D (5 bases). The CDR3 runs to 13 residues. V gave up 10 bases and J gave up 1 base, with 13 bases separating them. Germline assignment: CDR1 MDHEN and CDR2 SYDVKM.